A selection of T cell receptor beta chains follows, all from one sample in a study of cytomegalovirus exposure and HLA in healthy donors. This table comes from immunoSEQ multiplex PCR, and its TCRdb copy is limited to in-frame clones, with some not included. Found here are around 110,000 clones, less than 80% of them singletons; the top ten hold around 3.4%. Sequenced input: PBMCs. The receptors come from a man between 60 and 75 years old in good health and CMV-seronegative. Both conserved end residues are part of each CDR3. The order of the fields is V gene, D gene, clone size, CDR3 length, J gene, CDR3 protein, CDR3 DNA. D genes are given only for firm matches. Only part of the rows carry a size: once, few, many, or a class if the clone is expanded.

>TRBV9|.|.|17|TRBJ1-6
CASSVGVLRQYNSPLHF
TGTGCCAGCAGCGTAGGAGTATTGCGACAGTATAATTCACCCCTCCACTTT
>TRBV5-1|TRBD2|.|16|TRBJ2-3
CASSLDSGGAGDTQYF
TGCGCCAGCAGCTTGGATAGCGGGGGGGCAGGAGATACGCAGTATTTT
>TRBV6-1|TRBD2|.|19|TRBJ2-3
CASSEGALAGGPLADTQYF
TGTGCCAGCAGTGAAGGGGCGTTAGCGGGGGGGCCCCTCGCAGATACGCAGTATTTT
>TRBV5-4|.|.|13|TRBJ2-7
CASSLNRDYEQYF
TGTGCCAGCAGCTTGAATAGAGACTACGAGCAGTACTTC
>TRBV29-1|TRBD1|.|13|TRBJ2-2
CSVGTGNTGELFF
TGCAGCGTAGGGACAGGGAACACCGGGGAGCTGTTTTTT
>TRBV28|.|.|14|TRBJ2-5
CASSITGSQETQYF
TGTGCCAGCAGTATCACAGGGTCCCAAGAGACCCAGTACTTC
>TRBV7-2|TRBD1|.|16|TRBJ2-2
CASSPRQGAYTGELFF
TGTGCCAGCAGCCCCCGACAGGGGGCATACACCGGGGAGCTGTTTTTT
>TRBV9|TRBD1|.|14|TRBJ1-3
CASSAGTGGNTIYF
TGTGCCAGCAGCGCCGGGACAGGAGGAAACACCATATATTTT
>TRBV29-1|TRBD1|.|15|TRBJ2-3
CSVSPGTGGSDTQYF
TGCAGCGTTAGTCCCGGGACAGGGGGCTCAGATACGCAGTATTTT
>TRBV7-6|.|.|16|TRBJ2-1
CASSLVITGHGNEQFF
TGTGCCAGCAGCTTAGTGATAACAGGGCATGGGAATGAGCAGTTCTTC
>TRBV5-1|.|.|13|TRBJ2-2
CATTTYHTGELFF
TGCGCCACCACCACATACCACACCGGGGAGCTGTTTTTT
>TRBV7-2|TRBD2|few|16|TRBJ2-5
CASSTQTGLKGETQYF
TGTGCCAGCAGCACCCAGACGGGACTAAAGGGCGAGACCCAGTACTTC
>TRBV7-3|TRBD1|.|15|TRBJ2-3
CASSTTGVVVGTQYF
TGTGCCAGCAGCACTACAGGGGTTGTAGTCGGTACGCAGTATTTT
>TRBV5-8|.|few|14|TRBJ1-5
CASSWRQINQPQHF
TGTGCCAGCAGCTGGAGACAGATCAATCAGCCCCAGCATTTT
>TRBV9|TRBD2|few|17|TRBJ2-3
CASSPRTSGGIIDTQYF
TGTGCCAGCAGCCCCCGGACTAGCGGGGGCATCATCGATACGCAGTATTTT
>TRBV7-9|.|.|14|TRBJ1-1
CASSFTRSNTEAFF
TGTGCCAGCAGCTTCACCAGGTCGAACACTGAAGCTTTCTTT
>TRBV5-5|TRBD2|.|15|TRBJ2-1
CASSILAGVVDEQFF
TGTGCCAGCAGCATACTAGCGGGGGTCGTCGATGAGCAGTTCTTC
>TRBV4-1|.|few|14|TRBJ2-5
CASSLTSTEGTQYF
TGCGCCAGCAGCCTGACTAGTACGGAGGGGACCCAGTACTTC
>TRBV28|.|.|12|TRBJ2-1
CASSSGVVEQFF
TGTGCCAGCAGTTCCGGAGTCGTCGAGCAGTTCTTC
>TRBV5-1|.|.|12|TRBJ2-3
CASSPPADTQYF
TGCGCCAGCAGCCCCCCAGCAGATACGCAGTATTTT
>TRBV27|TRBD1|.|17|TRBJ2-1
CASSPTRGQGARDEQFF
TGTGCCAGCAGTCCTACCAGGGGACAGGGGGCGCGGGATGAGCAGTTCTTC
>TRBV19|TRBD1|.|16|TRBJ1-5
CASSSRDRGLGKPQHF
TGTGCCAGTAGTTCCCGGGACAGGGGCTTAGGGAAGCCCCAGCATTTT
>TRBV6-5|TRBD2|.|15|TRBJ2-1
CASRGGLGPYNEQFF
TGTGCCAGCAGGGGAGGGCTTGGCCCCTACAATGAGCAGTTCTTC
>TRBV29-1|TRBD2|.|14|TRBJ2-2
CSIRTSRYTGELFF
TGCAGCATTCGGACTAGCCGCTACACCGGGGAGCTGTTTTTT
>TRBV4-1|.|.|18|TRBJ2-6
CASSQASTAGSGANVLTF
TGCGCCAGCAGCCAAGCCTCGACAGCGGGCTCTGGGGCCAACGTCCTGACTTTC
>TRBV6-4|.|.|14|TRBJ2-3
CASKNEAYTDTQYF
TGTGCCAGCAAGAACGAAGCATACACAGATACGCAGTATTTT
>TRBV30|.|few|12|TRBJ2-5
CASKGGKETQYF
TGTGCCTCGAAAGGGGGAAAAGAGACCCAGTACTTC
>TRBV7-9|TRBD2|.|14|TRBJ2-1
CASNIYSGDNEQFF
TGTGCCAGCAACATTTATAGCGGGGACAATGAGCAGTTCTTC
>TRBV29-1|TRBD2|.|16|TRBJ2-2
CSVVPVGRERTGELFF
TGCAGCGTTGTCCCGGTAGGGCGGGAGCGCACCGGGGAGCTGTTTTTT
>TRBV4-2|.|.|16|TRBJ2-5
CASSQGGGKTKETQYF
TGTGCCAGCAGCCAAGGTGGGGGGAAGACCAAAGAGACCCAGTACTTC
>TRBV7-6|TRBD1|.|14|TRBJ1-1
CASSLQGGGTEAFF
TGTGCCAGCAGCTTACAGGGGGGAGGAACTGAAGCTTTCTTT
>TRBV5-1|.|once|18|TRBJ2-1
CASSLDRPNPSSYNEQFF
TGCGCCAGCAGCCTCGACAGGCCGAACCCTAGCTCCTACAATGAGCAGTTCTTC
>TRBV5-1|TRBD2|.|16|TRBJ2-1
CASSSDPGGFYNEQFF
TGCGCCAGCAGCTCGGACCCCGGGGGGTTCTACAATGAGCAGTTCTTC
>TRBV7-2|.|.|14|TRBJ1-2
CASSLGGGNSGYTF
TGTGCCAGCAGCTTAGGGGGGGGGAACTCTGGCTACACCTTC
>TRBV5-1|.|once|16|TRBJ1-3
CASSLGGASSGNTIYF
TGCGCCAGCAGCTTGGGGGGCGCCAGCTCTGGAAACACCATATATTTT
>TRBV19|TRBD1|few|14|TRBJ1-1
CASNRDSFNTEAFF
TGTGCCAGTAATAGGGACAGCTTTAACACTGAAGCTTTCTTT
>TRBV28|.|.|16|TRBJ1-5
CASIERGIRSNQPQHF
TGTGCCAGCATCGAAAGGGGGATTCGGAGCAATCAGCCCCAGCATTTT
>TRBV11-2|TRBD1|.|17|TRBJ1-6
CASSLGYLDRDDSPLHF
TGTGCCAGCAGCTTAGGTTATCTAGACAGGGATGATTCACCCCTCCACTTT
>TRBV7-8|.|.|14|TRBJ1-2
CASSLDVVAYGYTF
TGTGCCAGCAGCTTAGATGTCGTGGCATATGGCTACACCTTC
>TRBV19|.|.|13|TRBJ1-5
CASSPTGVAAQHF
TGTGCCAGTAGTCCCACCGGGGTCGCCGCCCAGCATTTT
>TRBV7-8|TRBD1|.|14|TRBJ1-1
CASSSPTGRTEAFF
TGTGCCAGCAGCTCTCCGACAGGGAGGACTGAAGCTTTCTTT
>TRBV6-1|TRBD1|.|15|TRBJ2-4
CASNSRDSRSNIQYF
TGTGCCAGCAATTCCCGGGACAGCCGTTCAAACATTCAGTACTTC
>TRBV7-2|.|.|12|TRBJ2-5
CASSFLSETQYF
TGTGCCAGCAGCTTCTTATCCGAGACCCAGTACTTC
>TRBV6-5|.|.|13|TRBJ1-2
CASRLDSIYGYTF
TGTGCCAGCAGACTGGACAGCATCTATGGCTACACCTTC
>TRBV10-3|.|few|15|TRBJ2-3
CAISEAATSTDTQYF
TGTGCCATCAGCGAAGCCGCAACTAGCACAGATACGCAGTATTTT